This passage covers 5 T cell receptor beta chains from one sample sequenced in a study of blood T cell repertoires in COVID-19. Profiling relied on immunoSEQ multiplex PCR, and the TCRdb table lists in-frame clones only, not all of them. The sample holds 140,000 or so clones, 85% seen once. Sequencing was performed on peripheral blood. The receptors shown here come from a man aged 50 to 59 with acute or convalescent COVID-19.

This chain joins TRBV12-3 or TRBV12-4 and TRBJ2-7; no definite D call. This CDR3 has 12 amino acids. V was shortened by 5 bases and J by 3 bases, with 8 bases between the two germline ends. The CDR3 here is CASSPLGYEQYF. CDR3 bases: TGTGCCAGCAGTCCCCTCGGCTACGAGCAGTACTTC.

This clone was detected only once. The chain carries TRBV6-1 and TRBJ2-5; 9 bases are a match to TRBD1. This CDR3 has 15 amino acids. Trimming took 3 bases from V and 3 from J; bases not matched to a gene: 5. Germline loops: CDR1 MNHNS, CDR2 SASEGT. CDR3 residues: CASSDLGTGKETQYF. The CDR3 DNA sequence: TGTGCCAGCAGTGATTTAGGGACAGGGAAAGAGACCCAGTACTTC.

The chain links TRBV5-1 to TRBJ1-2, with D tentatively TRBD1 (6 bases). Germline-derived CDR1 and CDR2 are SGHRS and YFSETQ. The V and J ends lost 0 bases and 3 bases respectively, with 6 bases between them. CDR3 length equals 13 residues. CDR3 residues: CASSLAGDYGYTF. DNA for the CDR3: TGCGCCAGCAGCTTGGCAGGGGACTATGGCTACACCTTC.

V is TRBV24-1 and J is TRBJ2-1; D not resolved. This CDR3 region has 15 residues. CDR1 KGHDR and CDR2 SFDVKD come from the germline V gene. The ends were cut back, 2 bases at V and 5 bases at J, with 12 bases in the middle. CDR3 bases: TGTGCCACCAGTGATTCGCGCGGTGTTGACAATGAGCAGTTCTTC. This gives the protein CATSDSRGVDNEQFF.

This clone was counted a single time. This rearrangement joins TRBV18 to TRBJ1-2; 7 bases are shared with TRBD1. The CDR3 covers 15 residues. Germline assignment: CDR1 KGHSH and CDR2 LQKENI. The J segment lost 6 bases and the V segment lost 4 bases, leaving 11 bases of the junction unmatched. This CDR3 reads CASSQEQGRKNGYTF. CDR3 in DNA: TGTGCCAGCTCACAAGAACAGGGGCGTAAGAATGGCTACACCTTC.